The 10 T cell receptor beta chains given below trace back to one sample, sequenced in a study of T cell responses to AZD1222 COVID-19 vaccine. Sequencing was performed with immunoSEQ multiplex PCR; in TCRdb, only in-frame clones are kept and a portion is missing. The top ten hold 0.5% to 0.7% of the sample, which has some 280,000 clones, almost 95% seen once. This material consisted of peripheral blood, taken 28 days after the second AZD1222 dose. These receptors were obtained from an adult who received the AZD1222 COVID-19 vaccine.

The V gene is TRBV5-1, the J gene TRBJ1-6; 10 nucleotides agree with TRBD1. This CDR3 contains 17 residues. The germline CDR1 and CDR2 sequences are SGHRS and YFSETQ. V was pared by 4 bases and J by 7 bases, with 11 bases of the junction left unmatched. The CDR3 region has the DNA TGCGCCAGCAGCCCCCGGGCTCCGGGACAGGGGAATTCACCCCTCCACTTT. Translating gives CASSPRAPGQGNSPLHF.

This rearrangement joins TRBV29-1 to TRBJ1-1; a possible D gene is TRBD1 (6 bases). CDR3 length: 14 amino acids. The V and J ends lost 0 bases and 4 bases respectively, with 12 bases between them. Germline-derived CDR1 and CDR2 are SQVTM and ANQGSEA. The DNA for the CDR3 is TGCAGCGTTGAAGAGGCAGGGGCCTTCACTGAAGCTTTCTTT. It yields the protein CSVEEAGAFTEAFF.

This chain uses TRBV2 with TRBJ2-1; possible D gene TRBD2, 6 bases. CDR1 SNHLY and CDR2 FYNNEI come from the germline V gene. This CDR3 spans 12 amino acids. Trimming removed 6 bases at V and 13 bases at J, with 16 bases between. Here the CDR3 DNA reads TGTGCCAGCAGCGATCGGGACTCCCGTCAGTTCTTC. Translated: CASSDRDSRQFF.

This clone has just one count. J is TRBJ2-7 and V is TRBV5-1; 7 bases are a match to TRBD1. The CDR3 sequence is 14 residues long. With 2 bases clipped from V and 7 bases from J, the junction kept 9 bases outside the gene matches. Germline V CDR1 and CDR2: SGHRS, YFSETQ. The CDR3 loop is CASSFRGQEPEQYF. The DNA for the CDR3 is TGCGCCAGCAGCTTCCGTGGACAGGAGCCAGAGCAGTACTTC.

This clone showed up just once. The chain couples TRBV18 to TRBJ1-3; 9 bases are a match to TRBD1. CDR1 is KGHSH and CDR2 is LQKENI in the germline V gene. Trimming at V came to 3 bases and at J to 0 bases, leaving 3 bases not matched to a gene. The CDR3 is 16 residues long. CDR3 nucleotides: TGTGCCAGCTCACCGACAGGGGGTACCTCTGGAAACACCATATATTTT. Protein: CASSPTGGTSGNTIYF.

The count of this clone is one. The rearrangement links TRBV9 to TRBJ2-3; 8 bases are a match to TRBD2. Trimming cost V 0 bases and J 4 bases; bases outside gene matches: 4. CDR1 and CDR2 from the germline V gene are SGDLS and YYNGEE. The CDR3 has 15 amino acids. The CDR3 nucleotides read TGTGCCAGCAGCGTAGCTCCGGGGGGGGCAGATACGCAGTATTTT. It translates to CASSVAPGGADTQYF.

The chain employs TRBV5-6 and TRBJ2-5; TRBD2 is a possible D gene (6 bases). The CDR3 spans 14 residues. The V end was cut by 6 bases, the J end by 2 bases, with 14 bases between. Germline CDR1 and CDR2: SGHDT and YYEEEE. As DNA, the CDR3 is TGTGCCAGCACCAGACTAGGGGAACAAGAGACCCAGTACTTC. Its protein is CASTRLGEQETQYF.

The chain is built from TRBV14 and TRBJ2-7; D is undetermined. Trimming cost V 0 bases and J 6 bases, with 18 bases left between them. Germline V gene sequence: CDR1 SGHDN, CDR2 FVKESK. The length of the CDR3 is 16 residues. The CDR3 coding sequence is TGTGCCAGCAGCCAAGATCGGCAGGTCCTATCTTTCGAGCAGTACTTC. It codes for CASSQDRQVLSFEQYF.

The rearrangement uses TRBV3-1 (or the pseudogene TRBV3-2) and TRBJ1-3; 10 bases map to TRBD1. Germline CDR1 reads LGHDT; CDR2 reads YNNKEL (reference sequence). This CDR3 spans 15 amino acids. V was pared by 4 bases and J by 3 bases, with 3 bases of the junction left unmatched. CDR3 protein: CASSRGTGDGNTIYF. DNA for the CDR3: TGTGCCAGCAGCCGGGGGACAGGGGATGGAAACACCATATATTTT.

The gene calls are TRBV7-2 and TRBJ2-7, with D unclear. This CDR3 has 13 residues. In germline, CDR1 is SGHTA, CDR2 FQGNSA. V was cut by 3 bases and J by 3 bases, with 9 bases left in between. The CDR3 DNA follows: TGTGCCAGCAGCTTTGGGGTGAACTACGAGCAGTACTTC. It translates to CASSFGVNYEQYF.